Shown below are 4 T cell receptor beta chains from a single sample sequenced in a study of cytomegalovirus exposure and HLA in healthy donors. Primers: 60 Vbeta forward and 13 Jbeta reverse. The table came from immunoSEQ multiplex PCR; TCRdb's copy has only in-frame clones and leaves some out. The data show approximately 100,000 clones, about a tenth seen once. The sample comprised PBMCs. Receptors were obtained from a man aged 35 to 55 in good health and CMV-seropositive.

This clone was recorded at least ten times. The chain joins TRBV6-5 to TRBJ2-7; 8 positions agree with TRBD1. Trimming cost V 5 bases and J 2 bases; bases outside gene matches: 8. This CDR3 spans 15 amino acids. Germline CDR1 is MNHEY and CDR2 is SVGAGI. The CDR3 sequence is CASSPRDRSTYEQYF. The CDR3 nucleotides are TGTGCCAGCAGTCCTCGGGACAGGTCAACCTACGAGCAGTACTTC.

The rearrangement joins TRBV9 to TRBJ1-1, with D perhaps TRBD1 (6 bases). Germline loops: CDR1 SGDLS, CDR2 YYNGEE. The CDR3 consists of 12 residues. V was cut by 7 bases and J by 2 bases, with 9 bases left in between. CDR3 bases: TGTGCCAGCGGGACACTTAACACTGAAGCTTTCTTT. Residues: CASGTLNTEAFF.

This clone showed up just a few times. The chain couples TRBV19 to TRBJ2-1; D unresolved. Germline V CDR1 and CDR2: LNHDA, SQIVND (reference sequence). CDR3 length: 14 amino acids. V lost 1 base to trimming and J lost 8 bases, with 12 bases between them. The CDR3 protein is CASSIGQVDDEQFF. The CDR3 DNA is TGTGCCAGTAGTATAGGGCAGGTTGACGATGAGCAGTTCTTC.

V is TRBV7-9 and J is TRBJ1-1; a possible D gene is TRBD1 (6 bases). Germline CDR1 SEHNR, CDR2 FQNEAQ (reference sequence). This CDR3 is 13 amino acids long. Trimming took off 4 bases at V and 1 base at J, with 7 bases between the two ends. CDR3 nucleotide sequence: TGTGCCAGCAGCTCACAGGGGAACACTGAAGCTTTCTTT. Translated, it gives CASSSQGNTEAFF.